This T cell receptor (beta chain) was profiled in a study of T-cell reconstitution after alpha-beta-depleted transplantation in children. The CDR3 has 13 residues. From germline, CDR1 is SEHNR and CDR2 FQNEAQ (reference sequence). V lost 7 bases and J lost 4; bases outside the gene matches: 6. The TCRbeta library incorporated unique molecular identifiers. TCRdb analysed the PCR reads with MiXCR anew, one entry per CDR3 protein. Of 240,000 or so distinct CDR3 sequences in the sample, 9.5% to 15% were seen once. This clonotype was seen at least ten times. The TCR was taken from a human donor who donated a stem cell graft to a child with acute lymphoblastic leukemia. The chain recombines TRBV7-9 with TRBJ2-5; TRBD2 matches at 7 bases. The source was PBMCs from the stem cell graft donor, collected from the stem cell graft. The CDR3 DNA sequence: TGTGCCAGCAATGGGGCTAGCGGAGAGACCCAGTACTTC. Encoded protein: CASNGASGETQYF.